This entry lists 20 T cell receptor beta chains sequenced from one sample in a study of post-analysis software for immune sequencing data (dated by TCRdb to between 2014 and 2017). Libraries were made using PCR. The sequencer listed for this sample is Illumina HiSeq 2500. To reduce PCR and sequencing biases, unique molecular identifiers were incorporated into the TCR beta cDNA libraries. TCRdb applied fastp at Q25 and MiXCR to the public reads, then kept only in-frame beta chains. All rows with the same CDR3 protein become a single entry with the most common DNA and genes. The sample table records some 890,000 distinct CDR3 sequences; around 53% of these occur just once. In total, the top ten clones hold approximately 4.5% of the sample. These receptors lack a known antigen. Here is what the overall study found, with its caveats: Significantly higher frequencies in patients than in controls were found for roughly five TRBV segments, including TRBV5-6, TRBV5-1 and TRBV20-1.

The material sequenced was blood. The receptors stem from a girl under 18 with multiple sclerosis.

The rearrangement uses TRBV12-3 or TRBV12-4 and TRBJ1-2, with 9 nucleotides matching TRBD1. V was clipped by 5 bases and J by 5 bases; unmatched bases: 9. The CDR3 extends over 15 amino acids. The CDR3 is CASSLSGGTGYGYTF. The CDR3 coding sequence is TGTGCCAGCAGTCTCTCTGGCGGGACAGGGTATGGCTACACCTTC.

J is TRBJ2-7 and V is TRBV6-6; D perhaps matches TRBD1 (5 bases). The germline V gene has CDR1 MNHNY and CDR2 SVGAGI (reference sequence). The CDR3 is made up of 14 amino acids. The V and J ends lost 1 base and 2 bases respectively, with 9 bases between them. CDR3 loop: CASSYLGPPYEQYF. CDR3 in DNA: TGTGCCAGCAGTTACTTGGGGCCCCCCTACGAGCAGTACTTC.

V and J are TRBV18 and TRBJ1-1, with 8 positions matching TRBD1. This CDR3 contains 18 residues. V lost 3 bases and J lost 0; bases outside the gene matches: 12. Germline V lookup: CDR1 KGHSH, CDR2 LQKENI. CDR3 sequence: CASSPSGGNSPMNTEAFF. In DNA form, the CDR3 reads TGTGCCAGCTCACCGTCAGGGGGCAACTCTCCTATGAACACTGAAGCTTTCTTT.

V usage is TRBV29-1 and J usage is TRBJ1-2, with D maybe TRBD1 (5 bases). Trimming took 4 bases from V and 6 from J, leaving 30 bases between them. The CDR3 is made up of 18 amino acids. Germline V gene lookup returns CDR1 SQVTM and CDR2 ANQGSEA. The CDR3 DNA reads TGCAGCGTTGGAGCCGGATGGGGTGAGGGACCTTTTTTTCATGGCTACACCTTC. Its translation is CSVGAGWGEGPFFHGYTF.

V is TRBV29-1 and J is TRBJ2-1; D not resolved. The germline V gene encodes CDR1 SQVTM and CDR2 ANQGSEA. CDR3 length equals 14 residues. Trimming stripped 1 base from V and 0 bases from J, with 7 bases between. The CDR3 protein is CSVEAESSYNEQFF. The CDR3 bases are TGCAGCGTTGAAGCGGAGAGCTCCTACAATGAGCAGTTCTTC.

This rearrangement joins TRBV25-1 to TRBJ2-1, with D tentatively TRBD2 (5 bases). CDR1 MGHDK and CDR2 SYGVNS come from the germline V gene. Trimming took off 0 bases at V and 10 bases at J, with 19 bases between the two ends. The CDR3 runs 16 residues. The CDR3 is CASSEYSLDRRGEQFF. Written as DNA, the CDR3 is TGTGCCAGCAGTGAATATTCCTTGGATCGACGGGGAGAGCAGTTCTTC.

The genes are TRBV29-1 and TRBJ2-7; 7 bases agree with TRBD1. The CDR3 is 13 residues long. With 7 bases clipped from V and 5 bases from J, the junction kept 11 bases outside the gene matches. Germline lookup yields CDR1 SQVTM and CDR2 ANQGSEA. This chain's CDR3 is CSAGTAPPDEQYF. CDR3 DNA: TGCAGCGCTGGGACAGCCCCTCCGGACGAGCAGTACTTC.

A note on this clonotype: Sequence at one end of the junction differs from germline and may be a read error. This CDR3 is CSARGAGGEAQYF. For the CDR3, the DNA is TGCAGTGCTAGGGGTGCAGGGGGAGAGGCCCAGTACTTC. The chain carries TRBV20-1 and TRBJ2-5; 7 bases line up with TRBD1. CDR1 is DFQATT, CDR2 SNEGSKA, per germline (reference sequence). CDR3 length: 13 residues.

This clonotype appeared a few times. The rearrangement uses TRBV7-6 and TRBJ2-3, with 9 bases that match TRBD2. Germline CDR1 reads SGHVS; CDR2 reads FNYEAQ. The CDR3 contains 19 residues. The V gene end was trimmed by 7 bases and the J gene end by 3 bases; junction bases not matched to a gene: 20. CDR3 nucleotide sequence: TGTGCCAGCACCCCCTTGAGGGCGGGAGGGCCCTCGGAGACAGATACGCAGTATTTT. Its translation: CASTPLRAGGPSETDTQYF.

V is TRBV20-1 and J is TRBJ2-4, with 12 positions matching TRBD2. The J call may be wrong; the DNA end is better matched by TRBJ2-7. CDR3 length: 15 amino acids. CDR1 is DFQATT, CDR2 SNEGSKA, per germline (reference sequence). The CDR3 DNA reads TGCAGTGCTAGAGTGGCTAGCGGGGGGGCCTACGAGCAGTACTTC. As protein: CSARVASGGAYEQYF.

This CDR3 reads CASSLLARTDTQYF. Here the CDR3 DNA reads TGTGCCAGCAGCTTGCTAGCGAGAACAGATACGCAGTATTTT. V gene TRBV7-9 combines with J gene TRBJ2-3; maybe TRBD2 (6 bases). This CDR3 region has 14 residues. The V end was cut by 3 bases, the J end by 3 bases, with 10 bases between. Germline loops: CDR1 SEHNR, CDR2 FQNEAQ (reference sequence).

The gene calls are TRBV15 and TRBJ2-1; 8 bases are shared with TRBD2. Germline-derived CDR1 and CDR2 are LNHNV and YYDKDF (reference sequence). J lost 0 bases, V lost 0 bases, and 10 bases had no gene match. The CDR3 has 19 residues. CDR3 nucleotides: TGTGCCACCAGCAGAGATCATTGGATTAGCGGGGCCTCCTACAATGAGCAGTTCTTC. Translation: CATSRDHWISGASYNEQFF.

The V gene is TRBV2, the J gene TRBJ1-1; a possible D gene is TRBD1 (6 bases). Per the germline V gene, CDR1 is SNHLY and CDR2 is FYNNEI. The CDR3 contains 15 residues. Trimming left V 7 bases short and J 1 base short, with 16 bases between. The CDR3 DNA follows: TGTGCCAGCAAAAAGGGGGACATCGGGAACACTGAAGCTTTCTTT. Translating it yields CASKKGDIGNTEAFF.

The chain combines TRBV20-1 with TRBJ2-1, with 15 bases lining up with TRBD2. Germline CDR1 and CDR2: DFQATT and SNEGSKA (reference sequence). Trimming took 0 bases from V and 5 from J; bases not matched to a gene: 8. This CDR3 spans 18 amino acids. The CDR3 region is CSARDAGLAGGKDNEQFF. In DNA, the CDR3 is TGCAGTGCTAGAGATGCGGGACTAGCGGGAGGAAAGGACAATGAGCAGTTCTTC.

The chain carries TRBV29-1 and TRBJ1-1, with D perhaps TRBD1 (5 bases). CDR1 is SQVTM and CDR2 is ANQGSEA in the germline V gene. The CDR3 is 14 residues long. Trimming stripped 6 bases from V and 1 base from J, with 15 bases between. CDR3 DNA sequence: TGCAGCGTGGGAGTGGGGGGAGGGAACACTGAAGCTTTCTTT. Encoded protein: CSVGVGGGNTEAFF.

This chain joins TRBV27 and TRBJ2-6; TRBD1 agrees at 10 bases. Germline assignment: CDR1 MNHEY and CDR2 SMNVEV (reference sequence). The CDR3 totals 17 residues. J lost 0 bases, V lost 6 bases, and 5 bases had no gene match. The CDR3 protein is CASRHDRGRSGANVLTF. The CDR3, as DNA: TGTGCCAGCAGACACGACAGGGGGCGCTCTGGGGCCAACGTCCTGACTTTC. Supplemented by reference TRBV27 and TRBJ2-6, the full variable domain reads EAQVTQNPRYLITVTGKKLTVTCSQNMNHEYMSWYRQDPGLGLRQIYYSMNVEVTDKGDVPEGYKVSRKEKRNFPLILESPSPNQTSLYFCASRHDRGRSGANVLTFGAGSRLTVL.

This clonotype has more than one count but fewer than ten. J is TRBJ1-1 and V is TRBV5-6; weak D call: TRBD1 (6 bases). Trimming shortened V by 2 bases and J by 5 bases, and 19 bases separated the two germline ends. CDR1 SGHDT and CDR2 YYEEEE come from the germline V gene. The CDR3 sequence is 16 residues long. The CDR3 coding sequence is TGTGCCAGCAGCTTCGTCAACACCCCAAGGGGGACTGAAGCTTTCTTT. It translates to CASSFVNTPRGTEAFF.

J is TRBJ1-2 and V is TRBV10-2, with D possibly TRBD1 on 5 matching bases. The germline V and J ends were trimmed by 6 bases and 8 bases, with 19 bases remaining between them. The CDR3 extends over 14 amino acids. Germline assignment: CDR1 WSHSY and CDR2 SAAADI. The CDR3 loop reads CASRTSGTTGGYTF. In nucleotides, the CDR3 is TGCGCCAGCAGAACTTCGGGGACCACAGGAGGCTACACCTTC.

The gene calls are TRBV6-5 and TRBJ2-7; no firm D call. The CDR3 is 13 amino acids. V lost 6 bases to trimming and J lost 5 bases, with 14 bases between them. Germline V lookup: CDR1 MNHEY, CDR2 SVGAGI. CDR3 coding DNA: TGTGCCAGCAGCCCTCGTGGGCCCCACGAGCAGTACTTC. Protein sequence: CASSPRGPHEQYF.

A remark on this clonotype: A much bigger clone sits one base away, suggesting this may be a read error. The genes are TRBV6-4 and TRBJ2-2, with D possibly called TRBD1 or TRBD2 (6 bases each). This CDR3 is built from 16 residues. The V end lost 4 bases, the J end lost 1 base, and 13 bases lay between the germline ends. Germline-derived CDR1 and CDR2 are MRHNA and SNTAGT. The CDR3: CASSGGAGENTGELFF. CDR3 coding DNA: TGTGCCAGCAGTGGCGGGGCAGGGGAGAACACCGGGGAGCTGTTTTTT.